These 6 T cell receptor beta chains were sequenced from one sample in a study of Graves' ophthalmopathy and Graves' hyperthyroidism. Amplified material comprised TCR beta CDR3 regions derived from RNA transcripts. The workflow started with a first-round RT-PCR run with HTBI primers and then moved on to a second-round multiplex PCR. TCRdb called the multiplex PCR reads again in MiXCR, with one record for every CDR3 protein. The profile shows 450,000 or so distinct CDR3 sequences, over 13% of them singletons. Sequences were obtained from blood. The receptors here all came from a woman in her thirties with Graves' ophthalmopathy.

This clonotype was detected ten times or more. This rearrangement joins TRBV20-1 to TRBJ2-5, with D hard to call. CDR1 DFQATT and CDR2 SNEGSKA come from the germline V gene (reference sequence). This CDR3 comprises 12 residues. V lost 3 bases and J lost 7, with 12 bases in between. The CDR3 sequence: CSASKPIGTQYF. The CDR3 DNA follows: TGCAGTGCTAGTAAACCAATCGGGACCCAGTACTTC.

This clonotype came up many times. This sequence joins TRBV7-2 and TRBJ1-5; TRBD1 agrees at 9 bases. CDR3 length: 20 amino acids. The germline gives CDR1 SGHTA, CDR2 FQGNSA. J gave up 0 bases and V 1 base, and 13 bases lay outside the gene matches. CDR3 loop: CASSLGYRDRDQYSNQPQHF. The CDR3 bases are TGTGCCAGCAGCTTAGGATACCGGGACAGGGATCAATATAGCAATCAGCCCCAGCATTTT.

This clonotype was recorded many times. The rearrangement uses TRBV11-2 and TRBJ2-7, with D possibly being TRBD1 or TRBD2 (5 bases each). Germline V gives CDR1 SGHAT, CDR2 FQNNGV. Trimming took off 4 bases at V and 3 bases at J, with 19 bases between the two ends. CDR3 length: 16 residues. In nucleotides, the CDR3 is TGTGCCAGCAGCTCCTTTTGGGACGGAAGCTACTACGAGCAGTACTTC. Translation: CASSSFWDGSYYEQYF.

In its sample, this clonotype was seen many times. The V gene is TRBV20-1, the J gene TRBJ1-1; D may be TRBD1 (5 bases). CDR1 is DFQATT and CDR2 is SNEGSKA in the germline V gene (reference sequence). The CDR3 is made up of 15 amino acids. V was clipped by 0 bases and J by 3 bases, with 14 bases between them. In DNA form, the CDR3 reads TGCAGTGCTAGAGATAGAAGGGGAGTGGACACTGAAGCTTTCTTT. Encoded protein: CSARDRRGVDTEAFF.

The table lists this clonotype with many counts. The chain joins TRBV7-3 to TRBJ1-2, with D possibly being TRBD1 (6 bases). The CDR3 is 15 residues long. V was shortened by 6 bases and J by 8 bases, with 22 bases between the two germline ends. Germline V lookup: CDR1 SGHTA, CDR2 FQGTGA. CDR3 region: CASSRDTLGPSGYTF. In DNA, the CDR3 is TGTGCCAGCAGTAGGGACACCTTAGGCCCTTCGGGCTACACCTTC.

This clonotype was counted ten times or more. The V and J genes are TRBV6-4 and TRBJ2-2; 7 bases line up with TRBD2. J lost 4 bases, V lost 0 bases, and 5 bases had no gene match. There are 16 residues in the CDR3. The germline V gene has CDR1 MRHNA and CDR2 SNTAGT. CDR3 protein: CASSDSSGTVTGELFF. The CDR3 DNA reads as TGTGCCAGCAGTGACTCAAGCGGGACCGTCACCGGGGAGCTGTTTTTT.